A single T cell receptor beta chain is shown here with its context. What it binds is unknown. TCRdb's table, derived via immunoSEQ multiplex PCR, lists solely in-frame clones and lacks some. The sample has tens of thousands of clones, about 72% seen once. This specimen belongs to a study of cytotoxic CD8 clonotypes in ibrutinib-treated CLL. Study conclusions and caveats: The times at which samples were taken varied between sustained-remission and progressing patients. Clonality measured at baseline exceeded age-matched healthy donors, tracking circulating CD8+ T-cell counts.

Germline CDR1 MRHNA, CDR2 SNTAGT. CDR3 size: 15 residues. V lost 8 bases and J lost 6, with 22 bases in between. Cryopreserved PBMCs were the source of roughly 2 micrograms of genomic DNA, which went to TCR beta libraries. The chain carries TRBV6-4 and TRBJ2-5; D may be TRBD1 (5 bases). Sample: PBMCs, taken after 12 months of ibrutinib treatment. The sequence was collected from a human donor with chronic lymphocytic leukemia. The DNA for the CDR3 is TGTGCCAGCCATGGAGAAAGGACATCCCTTCAGACCCAGTACTTC. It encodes CASHGERTSLQTQYF.